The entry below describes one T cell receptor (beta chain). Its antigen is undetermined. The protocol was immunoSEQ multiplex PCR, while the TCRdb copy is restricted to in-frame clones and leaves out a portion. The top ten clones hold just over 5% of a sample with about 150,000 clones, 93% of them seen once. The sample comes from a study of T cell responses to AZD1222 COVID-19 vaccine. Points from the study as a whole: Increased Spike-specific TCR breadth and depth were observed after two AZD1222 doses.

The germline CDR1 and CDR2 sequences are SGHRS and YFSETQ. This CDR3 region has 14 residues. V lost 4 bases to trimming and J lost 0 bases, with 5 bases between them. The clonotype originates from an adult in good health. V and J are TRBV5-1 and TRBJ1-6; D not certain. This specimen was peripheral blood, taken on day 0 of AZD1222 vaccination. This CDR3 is CASSPPSYNSPLHF. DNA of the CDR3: TGCGCCAGCAGCCCCCCCTCCTATAATTCACCCCTCCACTTT.